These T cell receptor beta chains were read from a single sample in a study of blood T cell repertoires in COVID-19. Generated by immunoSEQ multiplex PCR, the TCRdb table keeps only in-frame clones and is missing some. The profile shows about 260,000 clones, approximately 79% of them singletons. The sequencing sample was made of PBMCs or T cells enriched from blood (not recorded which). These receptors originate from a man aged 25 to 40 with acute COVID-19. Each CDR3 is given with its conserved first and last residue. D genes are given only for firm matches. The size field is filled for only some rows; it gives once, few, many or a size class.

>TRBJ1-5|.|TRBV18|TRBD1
TGTGCCAGCTCATCAGACAGGGGGCCCCGGCCCCAGCATTTT
CASSSDRGPRPQHF
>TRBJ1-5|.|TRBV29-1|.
TGCAGCGTTGTGACCAGGGAGGAGGGTCAGCCCCAGCATTTT
CSVVTREEGQPQHF
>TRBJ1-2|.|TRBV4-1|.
TGCGCCAGCAGCGAGGCAGGTGCCGGAGGGTATGGCTACACCTTC
CASSEAGAGGYGYTF
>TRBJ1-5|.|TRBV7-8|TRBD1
TGTGCCAGCAGCAGGGGGACAGAGAACAATCAGCCCCAGCATTTT
CASSRGTENNQPQHF
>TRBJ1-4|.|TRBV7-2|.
TGTGCCAGCAGCGAGAGCCGACGGGGAAAACTGTTTTTT
CASSESRRGKLFF
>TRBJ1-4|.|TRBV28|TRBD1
TGTGCCACCGGACAGGGGGGTGAAAAACTGTTTTTT
CATGQGGEKLFF
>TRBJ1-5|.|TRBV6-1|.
TGTGCCAGCAGTGAACCCCCGGGCGGGGGCAGCAATCAGCCCCAGCATTTT
CASSEPPGGGSNQPQHF
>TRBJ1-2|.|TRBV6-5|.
TGTGCCAGCAGGCCCGGAGGTCGTAACTATGGCTACACCTTC
CASRPGGRNYGYTF
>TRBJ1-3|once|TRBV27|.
TGTGCCAGCAGTTTAAGAGACACGACCCTTGGAAACACCATATATTTT
CASSLRDTTLGNTIYF
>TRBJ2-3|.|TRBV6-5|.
TGTGCCAGCAGACTAGGACCCAGCACAGATACGCAGTATTTT
CASRLGPSTDTQYF
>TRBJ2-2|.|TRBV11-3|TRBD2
TGTGCCAGCAGCTCGCCGGGACTAGCTACCACCGGGGAGCTGTTTTTT
CASSSPGLATTGELFF
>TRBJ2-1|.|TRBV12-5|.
TGTGCTAGTCTCCCACTTAACAATGAGCAGTTCTTC
CASLPLNNEQFF
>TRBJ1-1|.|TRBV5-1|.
TGCGCCAGCAGCTACAAAAGGAACACTGAAGCTTTCTTT
CASSYKRNTEAFF
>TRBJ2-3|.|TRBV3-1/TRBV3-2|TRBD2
TGTGCCAGCAGCCAAGGGGGAACTAGCGGCACTAGCACAGATACGCAGTATTTT
CASSQGGTSGTSTDTQYF
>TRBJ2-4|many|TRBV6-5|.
TGTGCCAGCAGCGACCACCAGGGGTCGGTAAACATTCAGTACTTC
CASSDHQGSVNIQYF
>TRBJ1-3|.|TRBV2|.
TGTGCCAGCAGTTCAGCCGGGGACTTGAGAAACACCATATATTTT
CASSSAGDLRNTIYF
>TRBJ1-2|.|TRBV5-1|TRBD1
TGTGCCAGCAGAGTCCGGGACAGGGGAGTTGGTGGCTACACCTTC
CASRVRDRGVGGYTF
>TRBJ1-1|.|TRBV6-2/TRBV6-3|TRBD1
TGTGCCAGCAGTAAGGTCCAGGGGGCCGTAACTGAAGCTTTCTTT
CASSKVQGAVTEAFF
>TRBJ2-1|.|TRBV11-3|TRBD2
TGTGCCAGCGAGGGGGCGGGAGGGCCGAGGAATGAGCAGTTCTTC
CASEGAGGPRNEQFF
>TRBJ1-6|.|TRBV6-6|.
TGTGCCAGCAGTCCGAGTTCGACACTCCAATGGGACTATTCACCCCTCCACTTT
CASSPSSTLQWDYSPLHF
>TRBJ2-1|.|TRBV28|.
TGTGCCAGCAGTTTAGGTCAGTACAATGAGCAGTTCTTC
CASSLGQYNEQFF
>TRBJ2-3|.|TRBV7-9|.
TGTGCCAGCAGCTTGTCGGATCCCGGAGGAGATACGCAGTATTTT
CASSLSDPGGDTQYF
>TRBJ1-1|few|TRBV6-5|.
TGTGCCAGCAGTTCCCTAGGCCAGGGCGCTGAAGCTTTCTTT
CASSSLGQGAEAFF
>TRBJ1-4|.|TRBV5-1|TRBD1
TGCGCCAGCAGCCAGCCCGGACAGGGAGGCGAAAAACTGTTTTTT
CASSQPGQGGEKLFF
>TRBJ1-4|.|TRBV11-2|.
TGTGCCAGCAGTTCGCAGGGGCTAGCAACTAATGAAAAACTGTTTTTT
CASSSQGLATNEKLFF
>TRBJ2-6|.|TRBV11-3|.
TGTGCCAGCAGCTTAGGGACAGGGGCCAACGTCCTGACTTTC
CASSLGTGANVLTF
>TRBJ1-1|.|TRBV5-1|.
TGTGCCAGCAGCGCACTAGGGGGAAGTAACACTGAAGCTTTCTTT
CASSALGGSNTEAFF
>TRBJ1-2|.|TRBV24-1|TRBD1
TGTGCCACCAGTGGGACAGGACAAGGCTACACCTTC
CATSGTGQGYTF
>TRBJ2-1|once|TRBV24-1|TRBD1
TGTGCCACCAGTGACATGACAGGGGGGGTAGATGAGCAGTTCTTC
CATSDMTGGVDEQFF
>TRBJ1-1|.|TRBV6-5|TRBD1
TGTGCCAGCAGTCTCAGGGGGCGCAATACTGAAGCTTTCTTT
CASSLRGRNTEAFF
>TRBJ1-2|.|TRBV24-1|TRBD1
TGTGCCACCAGTGATTTTCCAAACCGGGACAGGGAAAACTATGGCTACACCTTC
CATSDFPNRDRENYGYTF
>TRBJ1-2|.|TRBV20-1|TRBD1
TGCAGTGCCACAGGGGGAGAAGGCTACACCTTC
CSATGGEGYTF